These 5 T cell receptor beta chains came from one sample sequenced in a study of T cell responses to AZD1222 COVID-19 vaccine. Using immunoSEQ multiplex PCR, the repertoire was profiled, and TCRdb retains in-frame clones only, with some absent. This table holds around 130,000 clones, about 90% found once. Source: peripheral blood, taken on day 0 of AZD1222 vaccination. The source is an adult in good health.

V gene TRBV6-5 combines with J gene TRBJ1-1; D is unclear. Germline V gene lookup returns CDR1 MNHEY and CDR2 SVGAGI. Trimming took 8 bases from V and 1 from J, leaving 11 bases between them. This CDR3 region has 13 residues. CDR3: CASWKKANTEAFF. CDR3 bases: TGTGCCAGCTGGAAGAAAGCGAACACTGAAGCTTTCTTT.

V usage is TRBV6-5 and J usage is TRBJ1-1; TRBD1 agrees at 7 bases. Germline CDR1 reads MNHEY; CDR2 reads SVGAGI. With 5 bases clipped from V and 5 bases from J, the junction kept 8 bases outside the gene matches. This CDR3 region has 14 residues. CDR3 nucleotides: TGTGCCAGCAGTCTGGACAGGCAAAGGACTGAAGCTTTCTTT. Its protein is CASSLDRQRTEAFF.

This chain connects TRBV10-1 to TRBJ2-7; 7 positions match TRBD1. After removal of 3 bases from V and 2 bases from J, the junction contained 7 bases not matched to a gene. The CDR3 is 15 amino acids. Looked up from germline, CDR1 is WNHNN and CDR2 is SYGVQD (reference sequence). The CDR3 is CASSDMTGQPYEQYF. The CDR3 DNA reads as TGCGCCAGCAGTGATATGACGGGACAGCCCTACGAGCAGTACTTC.

The CDR3 here is CASSSALNTEAFF. DNA of the CDR3: TGTGCCAGCAGTTCGGCGCTGAACACTGAAGCTTTCTTT. V and J are TRBV12-3 or TRBV12-4 and TRBJ1-1, with no clear D. The CDR3 extends over 13 amino acids. V was trimmed by 4 bases and J by 0 bases, leaving 6 bases between them.

The chain links TRBV5-1 to TRBJ1-1; TRBD1 is a possible D gene (5 bases). CDR3 size: 15 residues. Deletions cut 2 bases from V and 5 bases from J, with 16 bases between. Per germline, CDR1 SGHRS and CDR2 YFSETQ. CDR3 in amino acids: CASSFTGIRGTEAFF. The DNA for the CDR3 is TGCGCCAGCAGCTTCACAGGAATCCGAGGTACTGAAGCTTTCTTT.